The clone carrying this T cell receptor beta chain showed up just a few times. Its specificity is not known. The assay was immunoSEQ multiplex PCR, and TCRdb's table has in-frame clones only and misses some. In the table there are about 43,000 clones, roughly 90% of which are singletons. The data originate from a study of cytomegalovirus exposure and HLA in healthy donors. Overall study results and limits: Reportedly, cytomegalovirus status was diagnosed with high sensitivity and specificity. Testing in vitro showed a few CMV-associated chains specific for CMV antigens. Later, an analysis found that TCR clusters from the first cohort tended to co-occur in the roughly 120 validation repertoires. Rarity characterized most TCR sequences, yet some public TCRs appeared in many donors.

The CDR3 length is 12 residues. Germline V gene sequence: CDR1 SGHTA, CDR2 FQGNSA. The junction had 6 bases not matched to a gene; V was cut back by 5 bases and J by 10 bases. This receptor was identified in a man in his late teens or twenties in good health and CMV-seronegative. Sequenced material: PBMCs. The chain joins TRBV7-2 to TRBJ1-1; 8 nucleotides line up with TRBD1. This CDR3 is CASSADRGGAFF. The CDR3 bases are TGTGCCAGCAGCGCTGACAGGGGAGGAGCTTTCTTT.